Following are 13 T cell receptor beta chains from one sample sequenced in a study of Ad26.COV2.S vaccination and SARS-CoV-2 variants. The treatment here: roughly 20 received Ad26.COV2.S at low or high dose, single or two shots; roughly five received placebo; per-sample allocation not given. Day 63 following the first vaccine or placebo injection was when the samples were taken. Clones were read by immunoSEQ multiplex PCR, and TCRdb kept only the in-frame ones, dropping some. The repertoire holds 350,000 to 500,000 clones, with approximately 92% as singletons. The specimen was peripheral blood, collected in a trial of Ad26.COV2.S vaccine versus placebo. These receptors came from a person between 18 and 65 years old who received the Ad26.COV2.S COVID-19 vaccine or a placebo.

The chain is built from TRBV7-2 and TRBJ1-2; 7 positions agree with TRBD1. V trimming: 6 bases; J trimming: 8 bases; junction bases outside the gene matches: 15. This CDR3 is 15 amino acids long. Per the germline V gene, CDR1 is SGHTA and CDR2 is FQGNSA. The CDR3: CASRSGRDSGGGYTF. CDR3 nucleotides: TGTGCCAGCAGATCCGGCCGGGACTCAGGGGGAGGCTACACCTTC. The full variable domain, in which reference TRBV7-2 and TRBJ1-2 provide the parts outside the CDR3, is GAGVSQSPSNKVTEKGKDVELRCDPISGHTALYWYRQSLGQGLEFLIYFQGNSAPDKSGLPSDRFSAERTGGSVSTLTIQRTQQEDSAVYLCASRSGRDSGGGYTFGSGTRLTVV.

This chain links TRBV7-2 with TRBJ1-2, with TRBD1 as a possible D gene (5 bases). Germline lookup yields CDR1 SGHTA and CDR2 FQGNSA. Trimming took 1 base from V and 7 from J, leaving 16 bases between them. This CDR3 is 15 amino acids long. The DNA of the CDR3 is TGTGCCAGCAGCTTAGTTGGGACCCTTAGTGGTGGCTACACCTTC. It yields the protein CASSLVGTLSGGYTF.

This sequence joins TRBV5-5 and TRBJ2-1, with 7 bases identical to TRBD1. CDR1 is SGHKS and CDR2 is YYEKEE in the germline V gene (reference sequence). CDR3 size: 15 residues. V lost 2 bases and J lost 4; bases outside the gene matches: 6. CDR3 sequence reads: CASSLPGTAYNEQFF. CDR3 DNA sequence: TGTGCCAGCAGCTTACCCGGGACAGCATACAATGAGCAGTTCTTC.

CDR3 DNA sequence: TGCGCCAGCAGCCAAGATGGAAGGGACTATGGCTACACCTTC. Its protein product is CASSQDGRDYGYTF. The chain combines TRBV4-3 with TRBJ1-2; D ambiguous. The CDR3 runs to 14 residues. Germline lookup yields CDR1 LGHNA and CDR2 YSLEER. V shed 0 bases and J shed 3 bases, with 8 bases lying between them.

The chain couples TRBV6-2 or TRBV6-3 to TRBJ2-3; 12 bases are shared with TRBD2. The CDR3 is made up of 15 amino acids. Germline V gene data show CDR1 as MNHEY and CDR2 as SVGEGT. V lost 2 bases to trimming and J lost 6 bases; unmatched junction nucleotides: 3. The CDR3 is CASSYPSGGVDTQYF. CDR3 bases: TGTGCCAGCAGTTACCCTAGCGGGGGGGTGGATACGCAGTATTTT.

The chain has TRBV11-2 and TRBJ2-3, with 12 bases that match TRBD2. The CDR3 contains 19 residues. The germline V gene encodes CDR1 SGHAT and CDR2 FQNNGV. The V gene end was trimmed by 5 bases and the J gene end by 3 bases; junction bases not matched to a gene: 15. The CDR3 spells CASSLPAFTSGGTTDTQYF. CDR3 DNA: TGTGCCAGCAGCCTCCCGGCCTTCACTAGCGGGGGGACTACAGATACGCAGTATTTT.

In its sample, this clone was seen a few times. Other DNA sequences in this specimen translate into the identical CDR3. This chain links TRBV28 with TRBJ2-3; TRBD1 matches at 7 bases. The V gene's germline CDR1 is MDHEN and CDR2 SYDVKM. The trim removed 6 bases at V and 0 bases at J, leaving 3 bases unmatched. The CDR3 covers 14 residues. The CDR3 is CASRAGGSTDTQYF. CDR3 nucleotides: TGTGCCAGCAGAGCAGGGGGAAGCACAGATACGCAGTATTTT.

The chain carries TRBV11-2 and TRBJ1-1; D perhaps matches TRBD1 (5 bases). V was clipped by 5 bases and J by 2 bases, with 21 bases between them. The length of the CDR3 is 17 residues. Germline V gene sequence: CDR1 SGHAT, CDR2 FQNNGV. The CDR3 nucleotides read TGTGCCAGCAGCGCCACTCGGGGACCCACACCCAACACTGAAGCTTTCTTT. This translates into CASSATRGPTPNTEAFF.

The CDR3 is CASSLASNTGELFF. The CDR3 region has the DNA TGCGCCAGCAGCTTGGCCAGTAACACCGGGGAGCTGTTTTTT. V usage is TRBV5-1 and J usage is TRBJ2-2; D is undetermined. The germline V gene encodes CDR1 SGHRS and CDR2 YFSETQ. The CDR3 length is 14 residues. Trimming removed 0 bases from V and 2 bases from J, with 5 bases in between.

The gene calls are TRBV27 and TRBJ1-1; the D gene is possibly TRBD1 (5 bases). Germline assignment: CDR1 MNHEY and CDR2 SMNVEV (reference sequence). With 4 bases removed from V and 4 bases from J, the gap between germline ends came to 19 bases. The CDR3 runs 16 residues. The CDR3 sequence is CASSYWVGEGSTEAFF. In nucleotides, the CDR3 is TGTGCCAGCAGTTACTGGGTCGGTGAGGGGAGCACTGAAGCTTTCTTT.

A word on this clone: This same CDR3 is encoded by further DNA sequences in the sample. This chain links TRBV5-1 with TRBJ2-1; D is undetermined. Trimming removed 3 bases at V and 4 bases at J, with 2 bases between. In germline, CDR1 is SGHRS, CDR2 YFSETQ. The CDR3 contains 11 residues. The CDR3 bases are TGCGCCAGCAGCTCGTACAATGAGCAGTTCTTC. This gives the protein CASSSYNEQFF.

The chain combines TRBV5-5 with TRBJ2-1; the D is unclear. The CDR3 runs to 14 residues. Germline loops: CDR1 SGHKS, CDR2 YYEKEE (reference sequence). Trimming pared 4 bases from V and 9 bases from J, leaving 17 bases between. The CDR3 protein is CASSRPLGLSEQFF. The CDR3 DNA sequence: TGTGCCAGCAGCCGGCCGTTGGGCCTTAGTGAGCAGTTCTTC.

The rearrangement links TRBV27 to TRBJ2-1; 7 positions match TRBD2. Germline V lookup: CDR1 MNHEY, CDR2 SMNVEV (reference sequence). V gave up 3 bases and J gave up 10 bases; unmatched junction bases: 6. The CDR3 contains 13 residues. Here the CDR3 DNA reads TGTGCCAGCAGTTTCGACTGGACTAGGGAGCAGTTCTTC. As protein: CASSFDWTREQFF.